The rows below give T cell receptor beta chains drawn from one sample of a study of T cells expressing NK-cell markers. TCRdb re-called the 5' RACE reads and catalogs CDR3 proteins one per entry, DNA excluded. Its table records some 390,000 distinct CDR3 sequences. The sequenced material came from blood T cells: a sorted CD56 or NKG2C T cell subset, CD4+ or CD8+ T cells, or bulk PBMC T cells (not recorded which). These receptor sequences come from a woman aged 45-65 years in good health. The CDR3 runs from the conserved cysteine through the conserved F or W. The order of the fields is J gene, V gene, CDR3 protein.

J gene: TRBJ2-1; V gene: TRBV11-2; CDR3 protein: CASRPGTHNEQFF
J gene: TRBJ1-1; V gene: TRBV4-1; CDR3 protein: CASSSPGGARNTEAFF
J gene: TRBJ2-1; V gene: TRBV29-1; CDR3 protein: CSVELLRGVISQAEQFF
J gene: TRBJ1-4; V gene: TRBV7-9; CDR3 protein: CASTIQGSNEKLFF
J gene: TRBJ2-1; V gene: TRBV27; CDR3 protein: CASSPWDYNEQFF
J gene: TRBJ2-3; V gene: TRBV5-5; CDR3 protein: CASSRQGGDTQYF
J gene: TRBJ2-3; V gene: TRBV19; CDR3 protein: CASSMGGPGDTQYF
J gene: TRBJ1-1; V gene: TRBV29-1; CDR3 protein: CSVQGFTEAFF
J gene: TRBJ1-4; V gene: TRBV4-1; CDR3 protein: CASSQLPQPYNEKLFF
J gene: TRBJ1-5; V gene: TRBV29-1; CDR3 protein: CSVLVRRDQPQHF
J gene: TRBJ1-1; V gene: TRBV24-1; CDR3 protein: CATSDSSTMNTEAFF